Listed below are T cell receptor beta chains from one sample, sequenced in a study of CD8 T cells in ankylosing spondylitis. A single record per CDR3 protein comes from TCRdb applying MiXCR to the 5' RACE reads. The data show 250,000 to 400,000 distinct CDR3 sequences, with 11% seen just once and roughly a tenth held by the top ten. Sequencing was carried out using blood, either unsorted or a sorted T cell fraction (not recorded which). All receptors come from a female donor with ankylosing spondylitis or in good health (not recorded which). CDR3s include the opening cysteine and the closing phenylalanine or tryptophan. Fields, in order: clone size, J gene, V gene, D gene, CDR3 protein, CDR3 DNA. D genes are given only for firm matches. For some rows the clone size is stated as once, few or many, or as a class when expanded; others skip it.

abundance: many
j_gene: TRBJ1-2
v_gene: TRBV24-1
d_gene: NA
CDR3aa: CATSDRRGGGYTF
CDR3nt: TGTGCCACCAGTGATCGCAGGGGAGGGGGCTACACCTTC

abundance: many
j_gene: TRBJ2-5
v_gene: TRBV29-1
d_gene: NA
CDR3aa: CGGAHQETQYF
CDR3nt: TGCGGAGGGGCCCACCAAGAGACCCAGTACTTC

abundance: many
j_gene: TRBJ2-2
v_gene: TRBV20-1
d_gene: NA
CDR3aa: CSARPDRLVGGLFF
CDR3nt: TGCAGTGCTAGACCCGACCGCCTCGTCGGTGGGCTGTTTTTT

abundance: many
j_gene: TRBJ2-3
v_gene: TRBV20-1
d_gene: TRBD2
CDR3aa: CSASSSGRADTQYF
CDR3nt: TGCAGTGCTTCGTCTAGCGGGAGAGCCGATACGCAGTATTTT

abundance: many
j_gene: TRBJ1-1
v_gene: TRBV6-1
d_gene: NA
CDR3aa: CASSPRGQGHTEAFF
CDR3nt: TGTGCCAGCAGTCCCCGGGGGCAGGGACACACTGAAGCTTTCTTT

abundance: once
j_gene: TRBJ2-7
v_gene: TRBV14
d_gene: TRBD2
CDR3aa: CASSLRSGRLHEQYF
CDR3nt: TGTGCCAGCAGCCTCCGGAGCGGGAGACTCCACGAGCAGTACTTC

abundance: many
j_gene: TRBJ2-7
v_gene: TRBV29-1
d_gene: NA
CDR3aa: CSVEDSSGYYEQYF
CDR3nt: TGCAGCGTTGAAGATTCGTCAGGGTACTACGAGCAGTACTTC

abundance: many
j_gene: TRBJ1-5
v_gene: TRBV6-2/TRBV6-3
d_gene: NA
CDR3aa: CASTGILGNQPQHF
CDR3nt: TGTGCCAGCACAGGGATATTGGGCAATCAGCCCCAGCATTTT

abundance: NA
j_gene: TRBJ2-3
v_gene: TRBV5-1
d_gene: TRBD1
CDR3aa: CASSSTGFDTQYF
CDR3nt: TGCGCCAGCAGCTCGACAGGGTTTGATACGCAGTATTTT

abundance: many
j_gene: TRBJ1-3
v_gene: TRBV12-3/TRBV12-4
d_gene: NA
CDR3aa: CASSLGSSGNTIYF
CDR3nt: TGTGCCAGCAGTTTGGGAAGCTCTGGAAACACCATATATTTT

abundance: many
j_gene: TRBJ2-7
v_gene: TRBV20-1
d_gene: NA
CDR3aa: CSASIQREQYF
CDR3nt: TGCAGTGCTAGTATTCAACGTGAGCAGTACTTC

abundance: once
j_gene: TRBJ2-3
v_gene: TRBV5-4
d_gene: NA
CDR3aa: CASSLVDGPDTQYF
CDR3nt: TGTGCCAGCAGCTTGGTTGATGGTCCGGATACGCAGTATTTT

abundance: many
j_gene: TRBJ2-2
v_gene: TRBV3-1
d_gene: TRBD1
CDR3aa: CASSLGQGPTGELFF
CDR3nt: TGTGCCAGCAGCCTTGGACAGGGTCCCACCGGGGAGCTGTTTTTT

abundance: many
j_gene: TRBJ2-1
v_gene: TRBV12-3/TRBV12-4
d_gene: NA
CDR3aa: CASSRVEGRIGFF
CDR3nt: TGTGCCAGCAGCCGCGTGGAGGGGCGTATAGGGTTCTTC

abundance: many
j_gene: TRBJ1-4
v_gene: TRBV12-3/TRBV12-4
d_gene: NA
CDR3aa: CASSFAGVDEKLFF
CDR3nt: TGTGCCAGCAGTTTCGCAGGGGTGGATGAAAAACTGTTTTTT

abundance: many
j_gene: TRBJ2-1
v_gene: TRBV5-5
d_gene: TRBD2
CDR3aa: CASSPIAGDYNEQFF
CDR3nt: TGTGCCAGCAGCCCAATAGCGGGAGATTACAATGAGCAGTTCTTC

abundance: few
j_gene: TRBJ1-1
v_gene: TRBV20-1
d_gene: NA
CDR3aa: CSASRTRFTEAFF
CDR3nt: TGCAGTGCTAGCCGGACAAGGTTCACTGAAGCTTTCTTT

abundance: many
j_gene: TRBJ2-3
v_gene: TRBV20-1
d_gene: NA
CDR3aa: CSANHFGVFSTDTQYF
CDR3nt: TGCAGTGCCAATCACTTCGGGGTGTTTAGCACAGATACGCAGTATTTT

abundance: many
j_gene: TRBJ1-2
v_gene: TRBV24-1
d_gene: NA
CDR3aa: CATSASQGSPYGYTF
CDR3nt: TGTGCCACCAGTGCCTCACAGGGAAGTCCCTATGGCTACACCTTC

abundance: many
j_gene: TRBJ1-4
v_gene: TRBV29-1
d_gene: TRBD1
CDR3aa: CSVQGAREKLFF
CDR3nt: TGCAGCGTTCAGGGGGCAAGGGAAAAACTGTTTTTT

abundance: few
j_gene: TRBJ2-5
v_gene: TRBV2
d_gene: NA
CDR3aa: CASSREGTQYF
CDR3nt: TGTGCCAGCAGTCGAGAAGGGACTCAGTACTTC

abundance: NA
j_gene: TRBJ1-1
v_gene: TRBV28
d_gene: TRBD1
CDR3aa: CASAGQKGFEAFF
CDR3nt: TGTGCCAGCGCGGGACAGAAGGGCTTTGAAGCTTTCTTT

abundance: many
j_gene: TRBJ2-5
v_gene: TRBV5-1
d_gene: NA
CDR3aa: CASSLSGARETQYF
CDR3nt: TGCGCCAGCAGCTTGTCTGGAGCTAGGGAGACCCAGTACTTC

abundance: NA
j_gene: TRBJ1-1
v_gene: TRBV20-1
d_gene: NA
CDR3aa: CCAPQGPLPQTNTEAFF
CDR3nt: TGCTGTGCTCCCCAGGGGCCTCTCCCCCAAACCAACACTGAAGCTTTCTTT

abundance: many
j_gene: TRBJ2-3
v_gene: TRBV12-3/TRBV12-4
d_gene: TRBD2
CDR3aa: CASSVGLKSDTQYF
CDR3nt: TGTGCCAGCAGCGTGGGACTAAAGAGTGATACGCAGTATTTT

abundance: NA
j_gene: TRBJ2-5
v_gene: TRBV4-3
d_gene: TRBD1
CDR3aa: CASSQDGTEETQYF
CDR3nt: TGCGCCAGCAGCCAAGACGGGACAGAAGAGACCCAGTACTTC

abundance: few
j_gene: TRBJ1-5
v_gene: TRBV10-1
d_gene: NA
CDR3aa: CASSERRATSNQPQHF
CDR3nt: TGCGCCAGCAGTGAGAGGCGGGCTACTAGCAATCAGCCCCAGCATTTT

abundance: few
j_gene: TRBJ2-7
v_gene: TRBV5-1
d_gene: TRBD1
CDR3aa: CASTSGQGSYEQYF
CDR3nt: TGCGCCAGTACCTCGGGACAGGGGTCCTACGAGCAGTACTTC

abundance: NA
j_gene: TRBJ2-3
v_gene: TRBV5-5
d_gene: NA
CDR3aa: CASSGLGTTDTQYF
CDR3nt: TGTGCCAGCAGCGGTCTAGGTACGACAGATACGCAGTATTTT

abundance: few
j_gene: TRBJ2-6
v_gene: TRBV7-9
d_gene: NA
CDR3aa: CASRPSSGANVLTF
CDR3nt: TGTGCCAGCAGGCCGAGCTCTGGGGCCAACGTCCTGACTTTC

abundance: many
j_gene: TRBJ2-3
v_gene: TRBV20-1
d_gene: NA
CDR3aa: CSASSAETSTDTQYF
CDR3nt: TGCAGTGCTAGTTCGGCAGAAACTAGCACAGATACGCAGTATTTT

abundance: many
j_gene: TRBJ2-5
v_gene: TRBV7-9
d_gene: NA
CDR3aa: CASRRETQYF
CDR3nt: TGTGCCAGCCGTCGGGAGACCCAGTACTTC

abundance: NA
j_gene: TRBJ2-6
v_gene: TRBV6-5
d_gene: NA
CDR3aa: CASSYTRGTGANVLTF
CDR3nt: TGTGCCAGCAGTTACACGAGGGGGACTGGGGCCAACGTCCTGACTTTC